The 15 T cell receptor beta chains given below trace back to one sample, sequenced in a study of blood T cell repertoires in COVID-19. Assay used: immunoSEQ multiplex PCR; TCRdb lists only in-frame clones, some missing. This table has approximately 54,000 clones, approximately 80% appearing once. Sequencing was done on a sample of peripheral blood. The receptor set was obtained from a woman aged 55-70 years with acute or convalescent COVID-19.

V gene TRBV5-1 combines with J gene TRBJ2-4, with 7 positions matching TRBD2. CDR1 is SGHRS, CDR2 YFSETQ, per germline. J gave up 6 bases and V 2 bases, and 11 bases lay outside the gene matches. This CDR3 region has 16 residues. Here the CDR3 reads CASSFKVAGAGNIQYF. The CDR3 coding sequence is TGCGCCAGCAGCTTCAAGGTGGCGGGAGCGGGAAACATTCAGTACTTC.

CDR3 in DNA: TGTGCCAGCAGCCCGTTTGCCCGGTCGGAGTATGGCTACACCTTC. Residues: CASSPFARSEYGYTF. The chain has TRBV7-9 and TRBJ1-2; D is ambiguous. V lost 5 bases and J lost 5, with 18 bases in between. CDR1 SEHNR and CDR2 FQNEAQ come from the germline V gene (reference sequence). This CDR3 region has 15 residues.

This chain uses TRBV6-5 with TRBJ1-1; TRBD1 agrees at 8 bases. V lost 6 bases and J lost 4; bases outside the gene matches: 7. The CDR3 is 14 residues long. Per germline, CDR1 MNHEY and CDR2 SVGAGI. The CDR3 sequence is CASRADRGFTEAFF. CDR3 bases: TGTGCCAGCAGAGCTGACAGGGGATTCACTGAAGCTTTCTTT.

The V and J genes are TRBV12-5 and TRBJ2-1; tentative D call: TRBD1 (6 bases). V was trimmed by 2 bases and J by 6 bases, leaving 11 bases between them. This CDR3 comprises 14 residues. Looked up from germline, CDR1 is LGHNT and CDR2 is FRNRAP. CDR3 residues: CASGLSQGSNEQFF. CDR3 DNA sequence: TGTGCTAGTGGTTTGAGTCAGGGGTCCAATGAGCAGTTCTTC.

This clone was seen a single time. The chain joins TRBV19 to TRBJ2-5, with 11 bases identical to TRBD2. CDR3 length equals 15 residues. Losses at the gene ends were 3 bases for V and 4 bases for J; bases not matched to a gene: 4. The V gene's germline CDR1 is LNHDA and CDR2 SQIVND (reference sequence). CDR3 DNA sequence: TGTGCCAGTAGTATTAGCGGGAGGGGGGCAGAGACCCAGTACTTC. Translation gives CASSISGRGAETQYF.

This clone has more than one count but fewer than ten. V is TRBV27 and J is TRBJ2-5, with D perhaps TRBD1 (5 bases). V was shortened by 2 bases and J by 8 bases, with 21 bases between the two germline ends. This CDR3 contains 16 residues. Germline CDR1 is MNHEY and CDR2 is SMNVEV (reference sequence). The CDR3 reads CASSLSPTVGVGTQYF. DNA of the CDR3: TGTGCCAGCAGTTTAAGCCCCACAGTAGGGGTGGGTACCCAGTACTTC.

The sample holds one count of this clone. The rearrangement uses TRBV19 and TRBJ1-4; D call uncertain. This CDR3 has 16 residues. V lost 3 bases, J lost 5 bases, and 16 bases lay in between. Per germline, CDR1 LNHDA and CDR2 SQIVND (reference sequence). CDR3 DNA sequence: TGTGCCAGTAGTATTGGACTGGGCAGAGAGAATGAAAAACTGTTTTTT. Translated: CASSIGLGRENEKLFF.

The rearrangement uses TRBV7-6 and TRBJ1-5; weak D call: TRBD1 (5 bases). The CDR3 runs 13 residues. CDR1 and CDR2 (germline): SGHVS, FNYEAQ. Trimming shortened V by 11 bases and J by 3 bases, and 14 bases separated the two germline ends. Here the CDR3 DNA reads TGTGCCCCCGGGGGGGGTTACAATCAGCCCCAGCATTTT. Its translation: CAPGGGYNQPQHF.

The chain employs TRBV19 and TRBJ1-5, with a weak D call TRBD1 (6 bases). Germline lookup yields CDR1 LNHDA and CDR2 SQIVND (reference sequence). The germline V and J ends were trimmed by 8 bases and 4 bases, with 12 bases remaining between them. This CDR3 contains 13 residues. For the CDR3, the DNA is TGTGCCAGTGCGGACAGAACGAATCAGCCCCAGCATTTT. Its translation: CASADRTNQPQHF. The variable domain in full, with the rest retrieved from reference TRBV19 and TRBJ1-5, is DGGITQSPKYLFRKEGQNVTLSCEQNLNHDAMYWYRQDPGQGLRLIYYSQIVNDFQKGDIAEGYSVSREKKESFPLTVTSAQKNPTAFYLCASADRTNQPQHFGDGTRLSIL.

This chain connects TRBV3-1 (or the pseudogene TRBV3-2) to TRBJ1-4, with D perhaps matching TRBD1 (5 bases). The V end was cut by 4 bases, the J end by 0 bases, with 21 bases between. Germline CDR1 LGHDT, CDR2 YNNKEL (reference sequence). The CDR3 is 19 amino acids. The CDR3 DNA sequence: TGTGCCAGCAGCCGCGGGGGTCGTATAGGTGCCCCAACTAATGAAAAACTGTTTTTT. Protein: CASSRGGRIGAPTNEKLFF.

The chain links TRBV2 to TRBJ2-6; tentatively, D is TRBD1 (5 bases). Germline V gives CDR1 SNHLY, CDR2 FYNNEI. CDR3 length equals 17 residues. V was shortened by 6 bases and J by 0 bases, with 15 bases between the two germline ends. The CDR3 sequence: CASRTEGRDSGANVLTF. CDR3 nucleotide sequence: TGTGCCAGCAGGACCGAAGGCAGGGACTCTGGGGCCAACGTCCTGACTTTC.

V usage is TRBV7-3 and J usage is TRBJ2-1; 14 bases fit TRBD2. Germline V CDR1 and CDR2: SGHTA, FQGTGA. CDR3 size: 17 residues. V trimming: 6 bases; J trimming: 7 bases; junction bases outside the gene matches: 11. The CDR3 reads CASSRRPGLAGDNEQFF. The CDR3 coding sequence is TGTGCCAGCAGTCGTCGCCCGGGACTAGCGGGGGATAATGAGCAGTTCTTC.

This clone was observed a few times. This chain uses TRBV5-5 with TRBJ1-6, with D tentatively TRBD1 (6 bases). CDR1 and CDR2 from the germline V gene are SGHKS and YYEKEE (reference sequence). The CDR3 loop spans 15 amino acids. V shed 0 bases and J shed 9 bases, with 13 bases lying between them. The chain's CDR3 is CASSLVLQGSSPLHF. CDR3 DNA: TGTGCCAGCAGCTTGGTTCTACAGGGTAGTTCACCCCTCCACTTT.

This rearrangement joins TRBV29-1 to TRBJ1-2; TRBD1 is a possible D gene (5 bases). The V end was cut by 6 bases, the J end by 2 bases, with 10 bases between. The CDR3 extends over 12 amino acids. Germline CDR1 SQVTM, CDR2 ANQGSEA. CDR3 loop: CSVTSGNYGYTF. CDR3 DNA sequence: TGCAGCGTAACTTCAGGGAACTATGGCTACACCTTC. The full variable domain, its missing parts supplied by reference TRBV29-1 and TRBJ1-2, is SAVISQKPSRDICQRGTSLTIQCQVDSQVTMMFWYRQQPGQSLTLIATANQGSEATYESGFVIDKFPISRPNLTFSTLTVSNMSPEDSSIYLCSVTSGNYGYTFGSGTRLTVV.

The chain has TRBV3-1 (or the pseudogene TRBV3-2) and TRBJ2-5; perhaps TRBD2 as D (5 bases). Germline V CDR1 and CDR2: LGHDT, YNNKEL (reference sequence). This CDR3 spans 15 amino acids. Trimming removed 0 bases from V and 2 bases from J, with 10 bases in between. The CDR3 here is CASSQEWLAQETQYF. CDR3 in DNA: TGTGCCAGCAGCCAAGAATGGCTAGCTCAAGAGACCCAGTACTTC.